The TCR beta chain under discussion was sequenced for a study of T cells in Graves' hyperthyroidism and ophthalmopathy. The CDR3 totals 16 residues. V lost 3 bases and J 8 bases, leaving 20 bases between the germline ends. Study-level points and caveats: Most expanded thyroid clonotypes above 0.001 recurred in blood.

This clonotype was found many times. Its matching antigen is unknown. Researchers amplified the TCR beta CDR3 regions from RNA transcripts. A set of HTBI primers served as the primers for a first-round RT-PCR of the TCR CDR3. TCRdb used MiXCR to reprocess the multiplex PCR reads, holding one entry per CDR3 protein. The table includes 600,000 to 900,000 distinct CDR3 sequences, less than 20% detected once. The gene calls are TRBV12-3 or TRBV12-4 and TRBJ2-1; perhaps TRBD2 as D (5 bases). Sequenced material: blood. The source is a man younger than 30 with Graves' hyperthyroidism. CDR3 sequence reads: CASSFLTGNALHEQFF. CDR3 bases: TGTGCCAGCAGTTTCCTGACCGGGAACGCGCTACATGAGCAGTTCTTC.